The next 31 T cell receptor beta chains were all read from a single sample in a study of early T cells in non-severe SARS-CoV-2 infection (dated by TCRdb to about 2021). Receptor amplification or capture employed 5' RACE. The reads were generated on a NextSeq 500. The public sequencing data were trimmed at Q25 with fastp and processed into clonotypes with MiXCR by TCRdb, which kept only in-frame beta chains. Each entry is one CDR3 protein sequence, shown with its most common DNA and genes. The sample table lists fewer than 80,000 distinct CDR3 sequences, roughly 8.7% of them with a count of one. The biggest ten clones account for under 6.5% of the sample. Sequenced sample: whole blood. Receptors originate from an adult who was a healthcare worker with PCR-confirmed SARS-CoV-2 infection or an uninfected control (not recorded which).

This rearrangement joins TRBV19 to TRBJ2-3, with D perhaps assigned TRBD1 or TRBD2 (5 bases each). CDR3 length: 16 residues. Germline V gives CDR1 LNHDA, CDR2 SQIVND (reference sequence). Trimming left V 5 bases short and J 3 bases short, with 18 bases between. The CDR3 nucleotides read TGTGCCAGTAGTTTCCGGGGCCAACCGGGGACAGATACGCAGTATTTT. Translated: CASSFRGQPGTDTQYF.

This clonotype was picked up many times. This rearrangement joins TRBV4-3 to TRBJ1-2, with D possibly matching TRBD1 (5 bases). The germline V and J ends were trimmed by 0 bases and 1 base, with 9 bases remaining between them. Germline CDR1 and CDR2: LGHNA and YSLEER. CDR3 length: 15 amino acids. CDR3 protein: CASSQDQGFNYGYTF. In nucleotides, the CDR3 is TGCGCCAGCAGCCAAGATCAGGGTTTTAACTATGGCTACACCTTC.

V and J are TRBV5-4 and TRBJ1-1; TRBD1 agrees at 7 bases. After removal of 0 bases from V and 7 bases from J, the junction contained 3 bases not matched to a gene. The CDR3 spans 13 residues. Germline V gene lookup returns CDR1 SGHNT and CDR2 YYREEE (reference sequence). The DNA for the CDR3 is TGTGCCAGCAGCTTGGACAGGGGAAGTGAAGCTTTCTTT. Translation gives CASSLDRGSEAFF.

This clonotype was detected a few times. The chain combines TRBV12-3 or TRBV12-4 with TRBJ2-7; possible D gene TRBD2, 6 bases. V lost 5 bases and J lost 7, with 21 bases in between. The CDR3 length is 15 residues. The CDR3 DNA sequence: TGTGCCAGCAGTCTCCTCCCCGGGACTGCGGAAGAGCAGTACTTC. Protein sequence: CASSLLPGTAEEQYF.

At least ten counts were recorded for this clonotype. V gene TRBV7-6 combines with J gene TRBJ2-2; D tentatively fits TRBD1 or TRBD2 (5 bases each). The CDR3 runs to 15 residues. The V and J ends lost 5 bases and 4 bases respectively, with 14 bases between them. Germline-derived CDR1 and CDR2 are SGHVS and FNYEAQ. This CDR3 is CASSPGTMRTGELFF. DNA for the CDR3: TGTGCCAGCAGCCCCGGGACGATGCGCACCGGGGAGCTGTTTTTT. The full variable domain, in which reference TRBV7-6 and TRBJ2-2 provide the parts outside the CDR3, is GAGVSQSPRYKVTKRGQDVALRCDPISGHVSLYWYRQALGQGPEFLTYFNYEAQQDKSGLPNDRFSAERPEGSISTLTIQRTEQRDSAMYRCASSPGTMRTGELFFGEGSRLTVL.

This clonotype was seen many times. The chain joins TRBV3-1 to TRBJ2-3, with unresolved D. Trimming took 1 base from V and 2 from J, leaving 7 bases between them. CDR3 length: 14 residues. Germline loops: CDR1 LGHDT, CDR2 YNNKEL (reference sequence). CDR3 sequence (DNA): TGTGCCAGCAGCCAAGGGTTCTACACAGATACGCAGTATTTT. Amino acid sequence: CASSQGFYTDTQYF.

The table lists this clonotype with many counts. The V call is TRBV4-2, the J call TRBJ2-7; D may be TRBD1 (6 bases). The germline V gene encodes CDR1 LGHNA and CDR2 YNFKEQ. V was cut by 3 bases and J by 2 bases, with 26 bases left in between. This CDR3 region has 19 residues. CDR3 in amino acids: CASSHKIGGSSDRTYEQYF. The CDR3 region has the DNA TGTGCCAGCAGCCATAAGATTGGGGGCTCTTCGGATCGGACCTACGAGCAGTACTTC.

In this sample, this clonotype turned up many times. The genes are TRBV24-1 and TRBJ2-3; a weak D match, TRBD2 (6 bases). Germline assignment: CDR1 KGHDR and CDR2 SFDVKD. Trimming shortened V by 10 bases and J by 1 base, and 17 bases separated the two germline ends. The CDR3 is 15 residues long. CDR3 sequence (DNA): TGTGCCACAGGCGAGACTAGGGTCGGCACAGATACGCAGTATTTT. Translated: CATGETRVGTDTQYF.

This clonotype was counted ten times or more. The chain has TRBV10-2 and TRBJ1-4; 7 positions agree with TRBD1. V lost 8 bases, J lost 16 bases, and 7 bases stayed unmatched. Germline V lookup: CDR1 WSHSY, CDR2 SAAADI. The CDR3 totals 10 residues. In nucleotides, the CDR3 is TGCGCCAGCCTCGGGACAGTCGAGTTTTTT. Its protein product is CASLGTVEFF.

This clonotype has only a few counts. CDR3 sequence: CASSLRRAGEAFF. In DNA, the CDR3 is TGTGCCAGCAGCTTACGTCGGGCAGGGGAAGCTTTCTTT. V is TRBV7-8 and J is TRBJ1-1; weak D call: TRBD1 (5 bases). The CDR3 loop spans 13 amino acids. V was trimmed by 2 bases and J by 8 bases, leaving 12 bases between them. CDR1 SGHVS and CDR2 FQNEAQ come from the germline V gene.

The table lists this clonotype with many counts. The gene calls are TRBV10-3 and TRBJ2-7; possible D gene TRBD1, 5 bases. CDR3 size: 14 residues. Trimming cost V 4 bases and J 0 bases, with 10 bases left between them. Germline assignment: CDR1 ENHRY and CDR2 SYGVKD. The CDR3 loop reads CAISARGGSYEQYF. In nucleotides, the CDR3 is TGTGCCATCAGTGCTAGGGGTGGCTCCTACGAGCAGTACTTC.

This clonotype has just a few counts. The chain combines TRBV6-2 or TRBV6-3 with TRBJ2-7; tentative D call: TRBD1 (6 bases). This CDR3 region has 14 residues. In germline, CDR1 is MNHEY, CDR2 SVGEGT. V was shortened by 0 bases and J by 2 bases, with 8 bases between the two germline ends. The CDR3 here is CASSYSDSAYEQYF. The CDR3, as DNA: TGTGCCAGCAGTTACTCGGACAGTGCCTACGAGCAGTACTTC.

This clonotype was observed at least ten times. The V gene is TRBV27, the J gene TRBJ2-2; the D gene is possibly TRBD2 (6 bases). V shed 3 bases and J shed 7 bases, with 24 bases lying between them. Per the germline V gene, CDR1 is MNHEY and CDR2 is SMNVEV (reference sequence). The CDR3 spans 18 residues. The CDR3 nucleotides are TGTGCCAGCAGTTTCCTGACTATGAGCGGGCGGCCGGACGGGGAGCTGTTTTTT. This gives the protein CASSFLTMSGRPDGELFF.

The CDR3 DNA sequence: TGCAGAGACGCCGACCCGGACACTGAAGCTTTCTTT. Its translation: CRDADPDTEAFF. The gene calls are TRBV29-1 and TRBJ1-1; no reliable D call. CDR3 length: 12 residues. The germline V gene encodes CDR1 SQVTM and CDR2 ANQGSEA.

This clonotype showed up many times. The chain links TRBV7-9 to TRBJ2-7; 7 bases align to TRBD1. Trimming took 4 bases from V and 2 from J; bases not matched to a gene: 5. The CDR3 runs 14 residues. CDR1 is SEHNR and CDR2 is FQNEAQ in the germline V gene (reference sequence). The CDR3 DNA sequence: TGTGCCAGCAGCTCCGGGACAGCTGCCTACGAGCAGTACTTC. It translates to CASSSGTAAYEQYF.

This chain connects TRBV7-3 to TRBJ2-3; a possible D gene is TRBD1 (7 bases). Trimming stripped 5 bases from V and 8 bases from J, with 11 bases between. The germline gives CDR1 SGHTA, CDR2 FQGTGA. The CDR3 is made up of 12 amino acids. The CDR3 DNA sequence: TGTGCCAGCAGCCCCCAGGGGGGTACGCAGTATTTT. Protein product: CASSPQGGTQYF.

The rearrangement joins TRBV7-2 to TRBJ2-1, with 7 bases that match TRBD1. Germline V lookup: CDR1 SGHTA, CDR2 FQGNSA. This CDR3 comprises 16 residues. V lost 2 bases and J lost 8; bases outside the gene matches: 12. The CDR3 DNA reads as TGTGCCAGCAGCTTACAAGCAAGGGGGCTTAGCGATGAGCAGTTCTTC. This codes for CASSLQARGLSDEQFF. The variable domain in full, completed from reference TRBV7-2 and TRBJ2-1, reads GAGVSQSPSNKVTEKGKDVELRCDPISGHTALYWYRQSLGQGLEFLIYFQGNSAPDKSGLPSDRFSAERTGGSVSTLTIQRTQQEDSAVYLCASSLQARGLSDEQFFGPGTRLTVL.

This clonotype has a count of ten or more. The chain has TRBV7-3 and TRBJ2-1; D gene uncertain. Germline V gives CDR1 SGHTA, CDR2 FQGTGA. The length of the CDR3 is 15 residues. The V end lost 0 bases, the J end lost 0 bases, and 6 bases lay between the germline ends. CDR3 coding DNA: TGTGCCAGCAGCTTAACCGCAAGCTCCTACAATGAGCAGTTCTTC. Encoded protein: CASSLTASSYNEQFF.

This clonotype was counted at least ten times. The CDR3 region is CASSPSLGNRGTGELFF. The DNA of the CDR3 is TGTGCCAGCAGCCCTAGCTTGGGAAATAGGGGCACCGGGGAGCTGTTTTTT. This chain joins TRBV11-2 and TRBJ2-2, with D perhaps given as TRBD1 or TRBD2 (5 bases each). V lost 5 bases to trimming and J lost 4 bases, with 20 bases between them. Germline CDR1 reads SGHAT; CDR2 reads FQNNGV. The CDR3 is 17 amino acids.

For this clonotype: This may be a read error, as it is one base from a much larger clone. The J gene is TRBJ2-7, the V gene TRBV27; TRBD1 matches at 8 bases. Germline V gene lookup returns CDR1 MNHEY and CDR2 SMNVEV (reference sequence). This CDR3 is 14 amino acids long. The J segment lost 5 bases and the V segment lost 3 bases, leaving 6 bases of the junction unmatched. The CDR3 region is CASSFRDRTNEQYF. CDR3 bases: TGTGCCAGCAGTTTTCGGGACAGGACGAACGAGCAGTACTTC.

This clonotype was seen ten or more times. V usage is TRBV24-1 and J usage is TRBJ1-1; no clear D. The CDR3 spans 13 residues. V shed 6 bases and J shed 0 bases, with 7 bases lying between them. The germline V gene has CDR1 KGHDR and CDR2 SFDVKD. CDR3 residues: CATSRAMNTEAFF. CDR3 nucleotide sequence: TGTGCCACCAGTAGAGCAATGAACACTGAAGCTTTCTTT.

Only a few counts were recorded for this clonotype. The chain combines TRBV4-2 with TRBJ2-2, with 7 bases identical to TRBD2. The trim removed 4 bases at V and 6 bases at J, leaving 8 bases unmatched. Germline CDR1 LGHNA, CDR2 YNFKEQ. The CDR3 runs to 15 residues. CDR3 protein: CASSLLAVTAGELFF. The DNA for the CDR3 is TGTGCCAGCAGCCTGCTAGCGGTAACGGCCGGGGAGCTGTTTTTT.

CDR3 loop: CASSLLRGSEQYF. Here the CDR3 DNA reads TGTGCCAGCAGTTTATTAAGGGGGTCCGAGCAGTACTTC. V is TRBV28 and J is TRBJ2-7; a weak D match, TRBD1 (6 bases). Deletions cut 1 base from V and 6 bases from J, with 10 bases between. Germline loops: CDR1 MDHEN, CDR2 SYDVKM. There are 13 residues in the CDR3.

This clonotype showed up many times. The gene calls are TRBV19 and TRBJ2-3; D is ambiguous. The CDR3 is made up of 13 amino acids. CDR1 LNHDA and CDR2 SQIVND come from the germline V gene (reference sequence). Trimming left V 6 bases short and J 1 base short, with 8 bases between. The CDR3 is CASRSPGTDTQYF. In DNA form, the CDR3 reads TGTGCCAGTAGGTCTCCCGGCACAGATACGCAGTATTTT.

This clonotype was seen ten or more times. The rearrangement uses TRBV5-1 and TRBJ1-5, with D hard to call. Trimming shortened V by 2 bases and J by 5 bases, and 8 bases separated the two germline ends. Germline V gene lookup returns CDR1 SGHRS and CDR2 YFSETQ. This CDR3 is built from 13 residues. CDR3 sequence reads: CASSLGRDQPQHF. CDR3 bases: TGCGCCAGCAGCTTAGGTAGGGATCAGCCCCAGCATTTT.

Ten or more counts support this clonotype. This sequence joins TRBV5-1 and TRBJ1-1; TRBD1 aligns across 8 bases. J was trimmed by 7 bases and V by 0 bases; bases with no gene match: 5. The CDR3 covers 14 residues. Germline CDR1 is SGHRS and CDR2 is YFSETQ. The chain's CDR3 is CASSLDYTGGEAFF. The CDR3 DNA is TGCGCCAGCAGCTTGGATTATACAGGGGGTGAAGCTTTCTTT.

The genes are TRBV7-6 and TRBJ2-2; TRBD1 matches at 9 bases. The germline V gene encodes CDR1 SGHVS and CDR2 FNYEAQ. The ends lost 7 bases at V and 5 bases at J; junction bases unmatched: 8. CDR3 size: 15 residues. The CDR3 sequence: CASTSGTGLTGELFF. Here the CDR3 DNA reads TGTGCCAGCACCTCCGGGACAGGGCTTACCGGGGAGCTGTTTTTT. The full variable domain, in which reference TRBV7-6 and TRBJ2-2 provide the parts outside the CDR3, is GAGVSQSPRYKVTKRGQDVALRCDPISGHVSLYWYRQALGQGPEFLTYFNYEAQQDKSGLPNDRFSAERPEGSISTLTIQRTEQRDSAMYRCASTSGTGLTGELFFGEGSRLTVL.

V gene TRBV5-1 combines with J gene TRBJ1-1; no definite D call. V lost 2 bases to trimming and J lost 14 bases, with 19 bases between them. Germline CDR1 and CDR2: SGHRS and YFSETQ. This CDR3 region has 13 residues. CDR3 bases: TGCGCCAGCAGCTTTACCCTGAACACTGAATGGTTCTTT. The encoded protein is CASSFTLNTEWFF.

This clonotype showed up just a few times. The CDR3 DNA follows: TGTGCCACCAGCTCTGGGAACACTGAAGCTTTCTTT. This translates into CATSSGNTEAFF. The rearrangement uses TRBV24-1 and TRBJ1-1; no reliable D call. The CDR3 is made up of 12 amino acids. The germline gives CDR1 KGHDR, CDR2 SFDVKD. V lost 7 bases and J 1 base, leaving 6 bases between the germline ends.

This clonotype turned up a few times. The V and J genes are TRBV29-1 and TRBJ2-7; D might be TRBD2 (5 bases). The CDR3 is made up of 11 amino acids. Germline lookup yields CDR1 SQVTM and CDR2 ANQGSEA. Trimming removed 6 bases at V and 1 base at J, with 7 bases between. In DNA, the CDR3 is TGCAGCGTGCGGAGGTCCTACGAGCAGTACTTC. Translated: CSVRRSYEQYF.

This clonotype was picked up many times. The rearrangement links TRBV24-1 to TRBJ2-5; no reliable D call. Deletions cut 4 bases from V and 2 bases from J, with 10 bases between. This CDR3 comprises 14 residues. Germline CDR1 reads KGHDR; CDR2 reads SFDVKD. Here the CDR3 DNA reads TGTGCCACCAGTGACCCCTTAGCACAAGAGACCCAGTACTTC. Encoded protein: CATSDPLAQETQYF.